This TCR beta chain was recovered during a study of beta chain features in type 1 diabetes. Points from the study as a whole: Amplification by PCR could prefer shorter templates, with the same effect in patients and controls. A closer apparent resemblance between naive, central memory and Treg TCRB repertoires was seen in patients than in healthy donors.

The V end lost 5 bases, the J end lost 4 bases, and 30 bases lay between the germline ends. The CDR3 length is 19 residues. The germline CDR1 and CDR2 sequences are SGHTA and FQGNSA. CD45RO/CCR7/CD25/CD127/CD95/CD27 sorting isolated CD4+ naive, central memory, regulatory and stem cell-like memory cells. This clone was recorded a few times. The antigen remains unidentified. Expressed TCRB transcripts got sequenced, as all isolated RNA was reverse transcribed. Profiled with immunoSEQ multiplex PCR; TCRdb holds only in-frame clones, not every one. In the table there are roughly 380,000 clones, about 18% of which are singletons.

The chain joins TRBV7-2 to TRBJ2-7; a possible D gene is TRBD2 (7 bases). This TCR was sampled from a woman aged 18 to 35 in good health. Sequencing was performed on naive CD4+ T cells from blood. The CDR3 reads CASSPKDWGGAGVGYEQYF. The CDR3 bases are TGTGCCAGCAGCCCAAAGGATTGGGGGGGCGCAGGGGTTGGATACGAGCAGTACTTC.